The next 5 T cell receptor beta chains were all read from a single sample in a study of shared clonotypes between healthy human individuals (dated by TCRdb to the early 2020s). The protocol used for the library was the immunoSEQ multiplex PCR assay. TCRdb provides this immuneACCESS table in a form limited to in-frame rearrangements. Some clones are lacking; in checked studies, under half of them reflect an unresolved V gene, and why the rest are absent is not known. Here the sample has approximately 1,500,000 clones; 98% occur a single time. The ten biggest clones cover roughly 0.42% of the sample. Sample: naive CD4+ T cells sorted from blood. The cell subset or site label, read with the paper, signifies: CD45RA+ positively selected. These receptors originate from a man aged 25-40 years in good health.

The J gene is TRBJ1-5, the V gene TRBV28; TRBD1 is a possible D gene (5 bases). CDR1 is MDHEN, CDR2 SYDVKM, per germline. There are 15 residues in the CDR3. Trimming stripped 8 bases from V and 9 bases from J, with 23 bases between. CDR3 region: CASSIGHTGYSPQHF. The CDR3 DNA follows: TGTGCCAGCTCTATTGGACACACCGGGTATTCGCCCCAGCATTTT.

The CDR3 is CASSYLTNRARDEQYF. The DNA of the CDR3 is TGTGCCAGCAGCTACTTAACGAACAGGGCTCGCGACGAGCAGTACTTC. The chain joins TRBV5-4 to TRBJ2-7; tentative D call: TRBD1 (6 bases). The CDR3 runs 16 residues. CDR1 and CDR2 from the germline V gene are SGHNT and YYREEE (reference sequence). V dropped 3 bases and J dropped 5 bases, with 21 bases sitting between them.

The rearrangement links TRBV6-6 to TRBJ2-7, with 7 bases fitting TRBD1. Per germline, CDR1 MNHNY and CDR2 SVGAGI (reference sequence). V lost 2 bases to trimming and J lost 6 bases; unmatched junction nucleotides: 7. The CDR3 consists of 14 residues. CDR3 sequence (DNA): TGTGCCAGCAGTTACGCCGGACAGGTTAGCGAGCAGTACTTC. This gives the protein CASSYAGQVSEQYF.

The chain recombines TRBV2 with TRBJ2-7; tentatively, D is TRBD1 (5 bases). This CDR3 has 12 amino acids. Germline-derived CDR1 and CDR2 are SNHLY and FYNNEI. The V and J ends lost 5 bases and 3 bases respectively, with 8 bases between them. The CDR3 sequence is CASSSGNYEQYF. The CDR3 nucleotides read TGTGCCAGCAGTTCAGGGAACTACGAGCAGTACTTC.

This chain links TRBV27 with TRBJ2-2, with 13 bases identical to TRBD2. The germline CDR1 and CDR2 sequences are MNHEY and SMNVEV (reference sequence). CDR3 size: 17 residues. J gave up 4 bases and V 3 bases, and 5 bases lay outside the gene matches. The CDR3 DNA follows: TGTGCCAGCAGTTTTTCGACTAGCGGGAGGATCACCGGGGAGCTGTTTTTT. It codes for CASSFSTSGRITGELFF.